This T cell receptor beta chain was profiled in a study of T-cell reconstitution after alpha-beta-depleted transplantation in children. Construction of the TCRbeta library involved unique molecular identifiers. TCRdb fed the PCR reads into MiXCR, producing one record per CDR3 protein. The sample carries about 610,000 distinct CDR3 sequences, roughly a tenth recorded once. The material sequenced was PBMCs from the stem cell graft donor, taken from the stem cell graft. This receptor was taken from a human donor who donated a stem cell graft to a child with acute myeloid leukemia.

The CDR3 reads CAICPLSGLAGGETQYF. CDR3 bases: TGTGCCATCTGCCCCCTCTCTGGACTAGCGGGAGGTGAGACCCAGTACTTC. The chain carries TRBV2 and TRBJ2-5; 14 bases align to TRBD2. Per the germline V gene, CDR1 is SNHLY and CDR2 is FYNNEI. Losses at the gene ends were 10 bases for V and 5 bases for J; bases not matched to a gene: 15. This CDR3 has 17 residues.